This record concerns one T cell receptor beta chain sequence. These data belong to a study of prognosis after radiotherapy for stage I lung cancer. The TCR beta CDR3 region was amplified from genomic DNA, with two rounds of multiplex PCR being used for the amplification. Every TRBV and TRBJ gene had its own specific primer in first-round PCR. Using its own MiXCR run on the multiplex PCR reads, TCRdb lists one record per CDR3 protein. The sample carries several thousand distinct CDR3 sequences, less than 65% recorded once. CDR3 length equals 13 residues. V lost 4 bases to trimming and J lost 4 bases, with 11 bases between them.

The source was PBMCs, collected before or after stereotactic body radiation therapy (not recorded which). This sequence was found in a donor of 50 years or more with non-small cell lung cancer. The chain employs TRBV12-3 or TRBV12-4 and TRBJ2-7, with TRBD2 as a possible D gene (6 bases). The CDR3 region has the DNA TGTGCCAGCAGTTCCCTAGCGACATACGAGCAGTACTTC. It translates to CASSSLATYEQYF.